This T cell receptor beta chain was identified in a study of brain metastases from non-small cell lung cancer. Study-wide results and caveats: In approximately 60% of brain metastases, T-cell clones were expanded compared with matched primary tumors.

Deletions cut 6 bases from V and 4 bases from J, with 13 bases between. Germline V lookup: CDR1 MNHEY, CDR2 SVGAGI. The CDR3 has 14 amino acids. Method: immunoSEQ multiplex PCR; TCRdb's copy keeps in-frame clones and lacks some. The data show roughly 3,700 clones, about 86% seen once. About this clone: Its antigen is as yet unknown.

The TCR originated in a donor at least 40 years old with non-small cell lung cancer. The J gene is TRBJ1-3, the V gene TRBV6-5; D is undetermined. Sequences were obtained from primary lung tumor tissue. This CDR3 reads CASRTPAAGNTIYF. CDR3 coding DNA: TGTGCCAGCAGGACCCCCGCTGCCGGAAACACCATATATTTT.